This TCR beta chain comes out of a study of blood T cell repertoires in COVID-19. Method: immunoSEQ multiplex PCR; TCRdb's copy keeps in-frame clones and lacks some. This sample yields approximately 280,000 clones, of which roughly 88% are seen a single time; about 8.6% belongs to the top ten. CDR3 size: 16 residues. V was clipped by 5 bases and J by 4 bases; unmatched bases: 14. From germline, CDR1 is SGHNT and CDR2 YYREEE (reference sequence). Sequences were obtained from peripheral blood. The gene calls are TRBV5-4 and TRBJ1-2, with 7 bases fitting TRBD1. The sequence came from a man younger than 35 with active or convalescent COVID-19. Written as DNA, the CDR3 is TGTGCCAGCAGACGCCTTGCCGACAGGGAGGTCTATGGCTACACCTTC. Translated: CASRRLADREVYGYTF.